These T cell receptor beta chains were read from a single sample in a study of T-cell reconstitution after alpha-beta-depleted transplantation in children. MiXCR was run by TCRdb on the PCR reads, yielding one entry per CDR3 protein. The sample holds some 290,000 distinct CDR3 sequences, approximately 23% seen once. Sequencing was performed on PBMCs, mostly from graft donor cells, taken 180 days after TCRalphabeta/CD19-depleted stem cell transplant. These receptors were taken from a male patient aged 10 to 17 who had a stem cell transplant for acute lymphoblastic leukemia, so the T cells may come from the graft donor. Both conserved end residues are part of each CDR3.

v_call: TRBV4-1; j_call: TRBJ2-7; cdr3_length: 12; cdr3_aa: CASSQTGDEQYF
v_call: TRBV7-9; j_call: TRBJ2-7; cdr3_length: 12; cdr3_aa: CASSLATTEQYF
v_call: TRBV25-1; j_call: TRBJ2-5; cdr3_length: 14; cdr3_aa: CASSRRLGGETQYF
v_call: TRBV7-2; j_call: TRBJ2-7; cdr3_length: 13; cdr3_aa: CASSAIGNYEQYF
v_call: TRBV12-3/TRBV12-4; j_call: TRBJ2-1; cdr3_length: 11; cdr3_aa: CASSLKSGEFF
v_call: TRBV11-2; j_call: TRBJ2-5; cdr3_length: 16; cdr3_aa: CASSPTLTGFQETQYF
v_call: TRBV3-1; j_call: TRBJ2-5; cdr3_length: 13; cdr3_aa: CASSHGDSGTQYF
v_call: TRBV29-1; j_call: TRBJ2-5; cdr3_length: 14; cdr3_aa: CSVEWAGVVETQYF
v_call: TRBV20-1; j_call: TRBJ2-1; cdr3_length: 14; cdr3_aa: CSALAGRQHNEQFF
v_call: TRBV25-1; j_call: TRBJ1-1; cdr3_length: 17; cdr3_aa: CASSEYYSGTINTEAFF
v_call: TRBV7-3; j_call: TRBJ2-3; cdr3_length: 15; cdr3_aa: CASSTTSGSSDTQYF
v_call: TRBV28; j_call: TRBJ2-7; cdr3_length: 14; cdr3_aa: CASTPPRGSYEQYF
v_call: TRBV20-1; j_call: TRBJ1-1; cdr3_length: 16; cdr3_aa: CSAIPEGLQEDTEAFF
v_call: TRBV6-5; j_call: TRBJ2-5; cdr3_length: 16; cdr3_aa: CASSYRGRVLGETQYF
v_call: TRBV12-3/TRBV12-4; j_call: TRBJ2-3; cdr3_length: 15; cdr3_aa: CASSFAGGSTDTQYF
v_call: TRBV12-3/TRBV12-4; j_call: TRBJ2-7; cdr3_length: 14; cdr3_aa: CASTPRPGTYEQYF
v_call: TRBV5-1; j_call: TRBJ1-1; cdr3_length: 18; cdr3_aa: CASSLGTGTGLVNTEAFF
v_call: TRBV29-1; j_call: TRBJ1-5; cdr3_length: 16; cdr3_aa: CSVDALGPYSNQPQHF
v_call: TRBV10-3; j_call: TRBJ1-2; cdr3_length: 13; cdr3_aa: CAISEWQGYGYTF
v_call: TRBV29-1; j_call: TRBJ2-7; cdr3_length: 13; cdr3_aa: CSVLTSGRYEQYF
v_call: TRBV20-1; j_call: TRBJ2-7; cdr3_length: 15; cdr3_aa: CSARSSGRHSYEQYF
v_call: TRBV12-3/TRBV12-4; j_call: TRBJ2-6; cdr3_length: 13; cdr3_aa: CASSPRRANVLTF
v_call: TRBV4-1; j_call: TRBJ2-1; cdr3_length: 14; cdr3_aa: CASSQEDIYNEQFF
v_call: TRBV12-3/TRBV12-4; j_call: TRBJ1-5; cdr3_length: 17; cdr3_aa: CASSSRYRQGWDQPQHF
v_call: TRBV6-1; j_call: TRBJ1-3; cdr3_length: 14; cdr3_aa: CASRSTGRGNTIYF
v_call: TRBV3-1; j_call: TRBJ1-3; cdr3_length: 13; cdr3_aa: CASSQDSGNTIYF
v_call: TRBV20-1; j_call: TRBJ2-7; cdr3_length: 13; cdr3_aa: CSARVGGRYEQYF
v_call: TRBV12-3/TRBV12-4; j_call: TRBJ2-2; cdr3_length: 15; cdr3_aa: CASVTGTSNTGELFF
v_call: TRBV5-1; j_call: TRBJ2-3; cdr3_length: 16; cdr3_aa: CASSDKREGRVDTQYF
v_call: TRBV20-1; j_call: TRBJ2-1; cdr3_length: 16; cdr3_aa: CSARREYNRGLSEQFF
v_call: TRBV19; j_call: TRBJ2-3; cdr3_length: 15; cdr3_aa: CASSGETGGQDTQYF